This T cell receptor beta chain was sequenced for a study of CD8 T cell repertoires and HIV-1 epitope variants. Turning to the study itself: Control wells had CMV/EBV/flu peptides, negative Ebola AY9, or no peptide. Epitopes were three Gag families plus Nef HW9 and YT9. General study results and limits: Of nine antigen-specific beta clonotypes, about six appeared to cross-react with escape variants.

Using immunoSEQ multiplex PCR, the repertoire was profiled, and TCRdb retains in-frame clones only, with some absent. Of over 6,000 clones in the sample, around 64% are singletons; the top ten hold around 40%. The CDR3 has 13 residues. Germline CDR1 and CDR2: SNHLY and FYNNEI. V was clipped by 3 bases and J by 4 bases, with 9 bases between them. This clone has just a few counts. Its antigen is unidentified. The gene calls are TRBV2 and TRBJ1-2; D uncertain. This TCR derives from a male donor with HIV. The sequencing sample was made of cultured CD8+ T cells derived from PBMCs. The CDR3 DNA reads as TGTGCCAGCAGTGAGAGTTTCGTCTATGGCTACACCTTC. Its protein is CASSESFVYGYTF.